The sequence of this T cell receptor beta chain was determined in a study of shared clonotypes between healthy human individuals. Study-wide findings and caveats: What limited the represented genetic and exposure-history diversity was the small number of donors.

Healthy HIV-negative adults with no recent acute infections or vaccinations were recruited as donors. TCRdb keeps only in-frame clones here, not all; method: immunoSEQ multiplex PCR. The repertoire holds about half a million clones, with more than 65% as singletons. Trimming removed 3 bases from V and 0 bases from J; junction bases left unmatched: 13. This CDR3 is built from 18 residues. Germline V CDR1 and CDR2: ENHRY, SYGVKD. On this clone itself: Its antigen is undetermined.

Sequencing was performed on PBMCs. The TCR originated in a woman in her thirties or forties in good health. Some clones in this sample may be carry-over from other donors' samples. J is TRBJ1-2 and V is TRBV10-3; 7 nucleotides line up with TRBD1. CDR3: CAISDDRQGDITNYGYTF. CDR3 sequence (DNA): TGTGCCATCAGTGATGATCGACAGGGAGATATCACTAACTATGGCTACACCTTC.